Listed here are 2 T cell receptor beta chains from one sample, sequenced in a study of T cells in women clearing cervical HPV infection. The method was immunoSEQ multiplex PCR; TCRdb's version includes in-frame clones alone and lacks a portion of them. The repertoire shows fewer than 50,000 clones; the top ten hold roughly 1.2%. The material sequenced was blood buffy coat. The receptors were sampled from a woman between 18 and 70 years old with a cervical HPV16 infection that either progressed to CIN3+ or cleared (not recorded which).

Details on this clone: The CDR3 end falls 3 residues outside the read, so it is completed with the germline J gene. The chain has TRBV5-6 and TRBJ2-3; D call uncertain. Germline V gives CDR1 SGHDT, CDR2 YYEEEE. CDR3 size: 15 residues. V lost 4 bases to trimming and J lost 1 base, with 13 bases between them. The CDR3 bases that were read are TGTGCCAGCAGCCTCCGGTTTATGGGCACAGATACG. Residues: CASSLRFMGTDT. The CDR3 as a whole reads CASSLRFMGTDTQYF.

As to this clone: The read is 3 residues too short to cover the CDR3 end, so that end is filled in from the germline J gene. V and J are TRBV7-9 and TRBJ2-2, with D possibly TRBD1 on 5 matching bases. In germline, CDR1 is SEHNR, CDR2 FQNEAQ (reference sequence). CDR3 length: 14 residues. Incomplete CDR3 DNA: TGTGCCAGCAGTCGAACAGGCACTAATGAAAAG. Amino acid sequence: CASSRTGTNEK. The complete CDR3 protein is CASSRTGTNEKLFF.